The 19 T cell receptor beta chains presented below share a single source sample, sequenced in a study of breast tumors, draining lymph nodes, adjacent tissues. TCRdb called the multiplex PCR reads again in MiXCR, with one record for every CDR3 protein. The table records some 110,000 distinct CDR3 sequences, about 30% of them present only once. The lymph nodes were axillary draining lymph nodes from breast cancer patients. What was sequenced was axillary lymph node tissue. The receptors here all came from a female donor with breast cancer. Some clones in this sample may be carry-over from other donors' samples.

This clonotype was seen many times. V gene TRBV9 combines with J gene TRBJ1-2; no clear D gene. The CDR3 runs to 13 residues. CDR1 and CDR2 from the germline V gene are SGDLS and YYNGEE. V was trimmed by 4 bases and J by 2 bases, leaving 9 bases between them. The CDR3 region is CASSLFINYGYTF. As DNA, the CDR3 is TGTGCCAGCAGCCTTTTCATAAACTATGGCTACACCTTC.

This clonotype showed up many times. CDR3 region: CAKKRDGGNYGYTF. CDR3 sequence (DNA): TGTGCCAAAAAGCGGGACGGCGGTAACTATGGCTACACCTTC. The J gene is TRBJ1-2, the V gene TRBV6-1; D is possibly TRBD1 (5 bases). The CDR3 spans 14 residues. Germline CDR1 is MNHNS and CDR2 is SASEGT. The V end was cut by 10 bases, the J end by 1 base, with 16 bases between.

This clonotype showed up many times. This chain uses TRBV7-2 with TRBJ2-2, with 9 bases identical to TRBD2. The CDR3 contains 17 residues. Germline V gives CDR1 SGHTA, CDR2 FQGNSA. The V gene end was trimmed by 6 bases and the J gene end by 7 bases; junction bases not matched to a gene: 15. The CDR3 DNA is TGTGCCAGCAGTCTGGTAGCGGGAGTAATTGGTAGCGGGGAGCTGTTTTTT. This codes for CASSLVAGVIGSGELFF.

At least ten counts were recorded for this clonotype. The rearrangement links TRBV20-1 to TRBJ2-1; no clear D. CDR1 is DFQATT and CDR2 is SNEGSKA in the germline V gene (reference sequence). This CDR3 has 14 residues. Trimming shortened V by 0 bases and J by 11 bases, and 17 bases separated the two germline ends. CDR3 bases: TGCAGTGCTAGAGATCATGGGGTCACGGATCAGCAGTTCTTC. This codes for CSARDHGVTDQQFF.

This clonotype was seen repeatedly, ten times or more. J is TRBJ2-1 and V is TRBV24-1, with D unresolved. The CDR3 consists of 11 residues. Trimming took off 2 bases at V and 7 bases at J, with 2 bases between the two ends. CDR1 and CDR2 from the germline V gene are KGHDR and SFDVKD. CDR3 sequence reads: CATSDWNEQFF. Here the CDR3 DNA reads TGTGCCACCAGTGATTGGAATGAGCAGTTCTTC.

V gene TRBV5-1 combines with J gene TRBJ2-7; either TRBD1 or TRBD2 may supply D (7 bases each). Trimming cost V 6 bases and J 4 bases, with 17 bases left between them. Germline CDR1 reads SGHRS; CDR2 reads YFSETQ. This CDR3 is built from 14 residues. The CDR3 DNA reads as TGCGCCAGCACCGTCGGGCAGGGGGGGTACGAGCAGTACTTC. This codes for CASTVGQGGYEQYF.

The rearrangement joins TRBV10-3 to TRBJ1-2; D might be TRBD1 (5 bases). This CDR3 is 19 amino acids long. Trimming removed 8 bases at V and 0 bases at J, with 28 bases between. The germline V gene encodes CDR1 ENHRY and CDR2 SYGVKD. Here the CDR3 reads CAIPGEGDRATTANYGYTF. For the CDR3, the DNA is TGTGCCATCCCGGGTGAGGGAGACAGAGCGACGACGGCTAACTATGGCTACACCTTC.

This clonotype was recorded at least ten times. This chain connects TRBV19 to TRBJ1-5; D ambiguous. Germline-derived CDR1 and CDR2 are LNHDA and SQIVND (reference sequence). The CDR3 runs 16 residues. Trimming took 3 bases from V and 0 from J, leaving 12 bases between them. The CDR3 is CASSILTHFSNQPQHF. For the CDR3, the DNA is TGTGCCAGTAGTATTTTGACACATTTTAGCAATCAGCCCCAGCATTTT.

This clonotype appeared many times. The chain employs TRBV30 and TRBJ1-6; D uncertain. The length of the CDR3 is 15 residues. V lost 2 bases to trimming and J lost 0 bases, with 8 bases between them. Germline V gene data show CDR1 as GTSNPN and CDR2 as SVGIG (reference sequence). In nucleotides, the CDR3 is TGTGCCTGGAGTATAAGCAGCTCCTATAATTCACCCCTCCACTTT. Protein: CAWSISSSYNSPLHF. The whole variable domain, remainder taken from reference TRBV30 and TRBJ1-6, is SQTIHQWPATLVQPVGSPLSLECTVEGTSNPNLYWYRQAAGRGLQLLFYSVGIGQISSEVPQNLSASRPQDRQFILSSKKLLLSDSGFYLCAWSISSSYNSPLHFGNGTRLTVT.

The chain recombines TRBV25-1 with TRBJ1-5; D gene unclear. The CDR3 is 17 residues long. The germline V gene has CDR1 MGHDK and CDR2 SYGVNS. V was pared by 4 bases and J by 5 bases, with 21 bases between. The CDR3 is CASSASPREGAYQPQHF. CDR3 coding DNA: TGTGCCAGCAGTGCTAGTCCCCGTGAGGGAGCTTATCAGCCCCAGCATTTT.

The chain is built from TRBV28 and TRBJ1-1; 7 bases map to TRBD1. This CDR3 is built from 17 residues. V shed 5 bases and J 5 bases; nucleotides not matched to a gene: 17. The V gene's germline CDR1 is MDHEN and CDR2 SYDVKM. The CDR3 loop is CASSHDRAERGGTEAFF. The CDR3 DNA reads as TGTGCCAGCAGTCATGACAGGGCGGAAAGAGGTGGGACTGAAGCTTTCTTT. Variable domain in full (rest from reference TRBV28 and TRBJ1-1): DVKVTQSSRYLVKRTGEKVFLECVQDMDHENMFWYRQDPGLGLRLIYFSYDVKMKEKGDIPEGYSVSREKKERFSLILESASTNQTSMYLCASSHDRAERGGTEAFFGQGTRLTVV.

This clonotype was observed many times. This chain connects TRBV28 to TRBJ2-7, with 8 bases fitting TRBD1. Germline assignment: CDR1 MDHEN and CDR2 SYDVKM. J gave up 6 bases and V 10 bases, and 11 bases lay outside the gene matches. The CDR3 sequence is 13 residues long. CDR3 sequence: CATLVTGEPEQYF. CDR3 DNA: TGTGCCACCCTGGTGACAGGGGAGCCCGAGCAGTACTTC.

The rearrangement uses TRBV10-3 and TRBJ1-5; 8 bases map to TRBD1. V dropped 5 bases and J dropped 3; count of bases not matched to a gene: 3. This CDR3 has 14 residues. CDR1 and CDR2 (germline): ENHRY, SYGVKD. The CDR3 region is CAISQDRDNQPQHF. In nucleotides, the CDR3 is TGTGCCATCAGTCAGGACAGGGACAATCAGCCCCAGCATTTT.

In its sample, this clonotype was seen a few times. This could be a read error, since a much larger clone is one nucleotide away. The chain links TRBV6-6 to TRBJ2-1; TRBD1 or TRBD2 may be the D gene (5 bases each). This CDR3 has 12 amino acids. CDR1 is MNHNY and CDR2 is SVGAGI in the germline V gene (reference sequence). With 5 bases removed from V and 7 bases from J, the gap between germline ends came to 9 bases. The CDR3 protein is CASSHGANEQFF. Here the CDR3 DNA reads TGTGCCAGCAGTCACGGGGCTAATGAGCAGTTCTTC.

This chain uses TRBV20-1 with TRBJ1-1; 7 bases agree with TRBD1. With 3 bases clipped from V and 7 bases from J, the junction kept 8 bases outside the gene matches. From germline, CDR1 is DFQATT and CDR2 SNEGSKA (reference sequence). The CDR3 runs 13 residues. CDR3 nucleotides: TGCAGTGCTAGGCGGACAGGCGCCAGTGAAGCTTTCTTT. This gives the protein CSARRTGASEAFF.

This clonotype was seen ten or more times. The rearrangement links TRBV20-1 to TRBJ1-6; a possible D gene is TRBD1 (5 bases). This CDR3 is built from 13 residues. Deletions cut 1 base from V and 9 bases from J, with 10 bases between. The germline V gene has CDR1 DFQATT and CDR2 SNEGSKA (reference sequence). The CDR3 protein is CSARVGESSPLHF. The CDR3 region has the DNA TGCAGTGCTAGAGTGGGGGAGAGTTCACCCCTCCACTTT.

Note on this clonotype: It is likely a read error, because the conserved phenylalanine at the end of the CDR3 is missing. The rearrangement links TRBV14 to TRBJ2-7; D possibly corresponds to TRBD1 (6 bases). CDR1 is SGHDN, CDR2 FVKESK, per germline. The CDR3 is 13 residues long. With 1 base removed from V and 4 bases from J, the gap between germline ends came to 8 bases. CDR3 protein: CASSQAGQYEQYS. The CDR3 DNA reads as TGTGCCAGCAGCCAAGCCGGACAGTACGAGCAGTACTCC.

This clonotype was observed at least ten times. V and J are TRBV20-1 and TRBJ2-7, with D unresolved. The V end was cut by 6 bases, the J end by 4 bases, with 19 bases between. Germline-derived CDR1 and CDR2 are DFQATT and SNEGSKA (reference sequence). This CDR3 has 14 amino acids. For the CDR3, the DNA is TGCAGTGCCCCCGTGGTCGGAGACAAATACGAGCAGTACTTC. It translates to CSAPVVGDKYEQYF.

Details on this clonotype: At one boundary the junction diverges from the germline segment, which might be a read error. The V and J genes are TRBV19 and TRBJ2-1; D unresolved. The CDR3 is 13 amino acids. Germline V gives CDR1 LNHDA, CDR2 SQIVND (reference sequence). In DNA form, the CDR3 reads TGTGCCAGTAGTATAGGTAATTACAATGGGCAGCTCTTC. This codes for CASSIGNYNGQLF.